This T cell receptor (beta chain) was identified during a study of human T cells and chemical hapten exposure. In the study overall: TCR yields per sample varied mostly from small pooled library volume differences. General study findings and limits: Sensitization with DPC brought no change to TCRs above 1 in 1000 in frequency.

Time point here: pre-sensitization, week 0. Treatment given: therapeutic diphenylcyclopropenone sensitization with weekly scalp DPC. People who gave samples had alopecia, were 18 to 70 years old, and were suitable for DPC. CDR1 is MDHEN, CDR2 SYDVKM, per germline. V lost 6 bases and J lost 2; bases outside the gene matches: 13. The CDR3 sequence is 16 residues long. TCRdb analysed the RACE reads with MiXCR anew, one entry per CDR3 protein. The sample records tens of thousands of distinct CDR3 sequences, approximately 7.6% being singletons. About this clonotype itself: The antigen is unknown.

The chain employs TRBV28 and TRBJ2-7; TRBD2 matches 7 bases. The clonotype was recovered from a woman between 50 and 59 years old with alopecia areata. Some clones in this sample may be carry-over from other donors' samples. Specimen: whole blood, collected in connection with sensitization to the hapten diphenylcyclopropenone (DPC). In DNA form, the CDR3 reads TGTGCCAGCAGCGCCCTCGCGGGGGTAAGTACCTACGAGCAGTACTTC. Protein: CASSALAGVSTYEQYF.